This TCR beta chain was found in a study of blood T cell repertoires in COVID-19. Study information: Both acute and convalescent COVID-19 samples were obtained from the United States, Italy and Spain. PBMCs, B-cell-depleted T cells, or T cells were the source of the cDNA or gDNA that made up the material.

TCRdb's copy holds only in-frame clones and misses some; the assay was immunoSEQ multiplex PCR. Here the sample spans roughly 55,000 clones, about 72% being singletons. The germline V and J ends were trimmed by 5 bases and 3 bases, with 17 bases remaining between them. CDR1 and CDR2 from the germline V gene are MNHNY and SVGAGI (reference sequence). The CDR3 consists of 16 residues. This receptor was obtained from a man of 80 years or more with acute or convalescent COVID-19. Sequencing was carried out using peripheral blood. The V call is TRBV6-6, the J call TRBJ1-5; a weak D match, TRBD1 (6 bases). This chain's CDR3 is CASSTSQGLNNQPQHF. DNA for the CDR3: TGTGCCAGCAGTACATCGCAGGGGTTGAACAATCAGCCCCAGCATTTT.